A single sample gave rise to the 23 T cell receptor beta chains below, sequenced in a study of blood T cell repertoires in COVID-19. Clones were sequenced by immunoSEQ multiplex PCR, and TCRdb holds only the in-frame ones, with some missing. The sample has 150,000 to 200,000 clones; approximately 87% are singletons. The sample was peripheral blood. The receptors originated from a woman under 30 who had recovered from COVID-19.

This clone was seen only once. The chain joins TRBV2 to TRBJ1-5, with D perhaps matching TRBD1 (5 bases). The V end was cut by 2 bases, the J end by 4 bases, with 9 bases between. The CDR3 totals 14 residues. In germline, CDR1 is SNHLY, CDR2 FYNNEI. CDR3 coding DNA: TGTGCCAGCAGTGAAAGGACAAAGAATCAGCCCCAGCATTTT. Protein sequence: CASSERTKNQPQHF.

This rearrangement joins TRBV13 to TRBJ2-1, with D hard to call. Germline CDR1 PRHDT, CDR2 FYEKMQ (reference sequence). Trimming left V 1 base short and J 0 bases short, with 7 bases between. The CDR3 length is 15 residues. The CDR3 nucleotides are TGTGCCAGCAGCTTAGACTCTTTCTCCTACAATGAGCAGTTCTTC. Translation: CASSLDSFSYNEQFF.

In nucleotides, the CDR3 is TGTGCCAGCAGTCCTTCCGGGACTAGCGGGGGGAAGGACACCGGGGAGCTGTTTTTT. It is translated as CASSPSGTSGGKDTGELFF. The chain uses TRBV28 and TRBJ2-2; 15 bases map to TRBD2. CDR1 and CDR2 (germline): MDHEN, SYDVKM. J lost 3 bases, V lost 5 bases, and 10 bases had no gene match. CDR3 size: 19 residues.

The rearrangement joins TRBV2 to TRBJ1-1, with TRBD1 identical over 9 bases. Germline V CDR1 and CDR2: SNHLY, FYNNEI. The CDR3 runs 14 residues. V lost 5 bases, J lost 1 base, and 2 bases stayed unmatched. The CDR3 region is CASSKDRGNTEAFF. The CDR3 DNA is TGTGCCAGCAGTAAGGACAGGGGGAACACTGAAGCTTTCTTT.

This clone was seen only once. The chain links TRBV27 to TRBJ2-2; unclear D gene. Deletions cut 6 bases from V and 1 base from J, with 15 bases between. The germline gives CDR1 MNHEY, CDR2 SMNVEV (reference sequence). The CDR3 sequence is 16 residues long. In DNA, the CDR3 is TGTGCCAGCAGCACCGCGGTTCGGCTGAACACCGGGGAGCTGTTTTTT. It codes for CASSTAVRLNTGELFF.

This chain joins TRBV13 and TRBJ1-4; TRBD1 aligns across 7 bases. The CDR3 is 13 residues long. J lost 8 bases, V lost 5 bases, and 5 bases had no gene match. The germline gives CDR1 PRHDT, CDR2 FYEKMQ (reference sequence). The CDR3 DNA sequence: TGTGCCAGCAGCATACAGGGACAGGAAAAACTGTTTTTT. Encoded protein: CASSIQGQEKLFF.

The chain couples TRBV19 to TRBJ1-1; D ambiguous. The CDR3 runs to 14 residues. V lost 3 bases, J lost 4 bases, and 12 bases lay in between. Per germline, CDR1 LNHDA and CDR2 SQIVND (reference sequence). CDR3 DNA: TGTGCCAGTAGTATTATCGACCGGGGCACTGAAGCTTTCTTT. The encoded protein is CASSIIDRGTEAFF.

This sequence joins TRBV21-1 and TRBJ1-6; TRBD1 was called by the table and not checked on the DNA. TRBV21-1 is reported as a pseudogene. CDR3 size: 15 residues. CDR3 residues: CASSRKTGRNSPLHF. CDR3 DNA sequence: TGTGCCAGCAGCAGGAAGACAGGGCGAAATTCACCCCTCCACTTT.

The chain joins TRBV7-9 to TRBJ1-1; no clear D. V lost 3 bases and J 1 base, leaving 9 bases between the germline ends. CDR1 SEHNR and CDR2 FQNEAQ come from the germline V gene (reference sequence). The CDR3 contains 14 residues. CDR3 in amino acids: CASSFLGQNTEAFF. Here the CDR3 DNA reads TGTGCCAGCAGCTTTCTGGGCCAGAACACTGAAGCTTTCTTT.

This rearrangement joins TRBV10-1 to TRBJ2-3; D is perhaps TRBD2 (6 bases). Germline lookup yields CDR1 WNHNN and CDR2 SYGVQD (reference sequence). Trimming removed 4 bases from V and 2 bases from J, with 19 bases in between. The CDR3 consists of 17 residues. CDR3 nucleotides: TGCGCCAGCAGTGTAGAGGGAGGCTACCCCTACACAGATACGCAGTATTTT. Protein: CASSVEGGYPYTDTQYF.

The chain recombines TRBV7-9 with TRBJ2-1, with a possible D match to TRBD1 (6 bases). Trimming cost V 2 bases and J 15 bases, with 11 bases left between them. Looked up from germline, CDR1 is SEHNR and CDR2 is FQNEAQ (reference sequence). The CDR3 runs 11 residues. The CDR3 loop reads CASSLSQGLFF. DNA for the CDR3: TGTGCCAGCAGCTTATCCCAGGGGCTGTTCTTC.

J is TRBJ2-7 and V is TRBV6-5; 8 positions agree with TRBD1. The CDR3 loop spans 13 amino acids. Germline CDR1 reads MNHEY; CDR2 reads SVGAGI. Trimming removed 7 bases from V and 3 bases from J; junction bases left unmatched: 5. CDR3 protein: CASTPGQGYEQYF. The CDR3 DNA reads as TGTGCCAGCACCCCTGGACAGGGCTACGAGCAGTACTTC.

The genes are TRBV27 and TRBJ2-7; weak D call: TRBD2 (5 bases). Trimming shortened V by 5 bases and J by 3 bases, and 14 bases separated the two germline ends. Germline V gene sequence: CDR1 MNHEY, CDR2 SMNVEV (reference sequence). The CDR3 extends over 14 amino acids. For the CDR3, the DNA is TGTGCCAGCAGTCCGCAGGCCGGGATCTACGAGCAGTACTTC. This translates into CASSPQAGIYEQYF.

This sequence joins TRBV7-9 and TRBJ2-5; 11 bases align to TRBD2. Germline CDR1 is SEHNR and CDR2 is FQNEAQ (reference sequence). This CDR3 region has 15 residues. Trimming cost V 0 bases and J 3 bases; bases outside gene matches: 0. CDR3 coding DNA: TGTGCCAGCAGCTTAGCTAGCGGGAGGGAAGAGACCCAGTACTTC. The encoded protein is CASSLASGREETQYF. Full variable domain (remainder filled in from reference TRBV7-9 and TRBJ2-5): DTGVSQNPRHKITKRGQNVTFRCDPISEHNRLYWYRQTLGQGPEFLTYFQNEAQLEKSRLLSDRFSAERPKGSFSTLEIQRTEQGDSAMYLCASSLASGREETQYFGPGTRLLVL.

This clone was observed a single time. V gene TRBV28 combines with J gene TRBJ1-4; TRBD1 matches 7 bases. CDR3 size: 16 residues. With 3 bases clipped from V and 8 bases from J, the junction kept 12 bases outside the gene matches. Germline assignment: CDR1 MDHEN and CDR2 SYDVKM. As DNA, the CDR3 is TGTGCCAGCAGTTTCGCCTTGACAGGGATTCGAGAAAAACTGTTTTTT. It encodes CASSFALTGIREKLFF.

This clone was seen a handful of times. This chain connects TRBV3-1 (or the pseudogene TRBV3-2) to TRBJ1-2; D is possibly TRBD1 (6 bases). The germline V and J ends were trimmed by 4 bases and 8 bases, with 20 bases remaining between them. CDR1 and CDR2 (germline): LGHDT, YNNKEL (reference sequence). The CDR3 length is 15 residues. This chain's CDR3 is CASSLRRGGSGGYTF. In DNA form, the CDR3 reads TGTGCCAGCAGCCTAAGGAGGGGGGGTTCTGGCGGCTACACCTTC.

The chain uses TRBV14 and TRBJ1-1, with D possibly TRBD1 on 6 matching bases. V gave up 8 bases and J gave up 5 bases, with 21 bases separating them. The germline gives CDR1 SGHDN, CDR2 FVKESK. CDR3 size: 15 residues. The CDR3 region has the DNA TGTGCCAGCGCTGACTTCCGGGACAAGTGGACTGAAGCTTTCTTT. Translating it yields CASADFRDKWTEAFF.

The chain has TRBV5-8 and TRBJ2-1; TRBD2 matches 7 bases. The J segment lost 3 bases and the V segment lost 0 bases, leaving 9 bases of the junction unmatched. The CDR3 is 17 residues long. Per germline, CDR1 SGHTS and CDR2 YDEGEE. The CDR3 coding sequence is TGTGCCAGCAGCTTGGCCCTGCGGGAGCATATCTACAATGAGCAGTTCTTC. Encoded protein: CASSLALREHIYNEQFF.

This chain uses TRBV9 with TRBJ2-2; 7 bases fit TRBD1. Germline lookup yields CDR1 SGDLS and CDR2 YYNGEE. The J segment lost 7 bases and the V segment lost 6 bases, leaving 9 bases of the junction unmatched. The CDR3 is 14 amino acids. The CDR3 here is CASKARGQGGELFF. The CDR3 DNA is TGTGCCAGCAAGGCGAGGGGGCAAGGCGGGGAGCTGTTTTTT.

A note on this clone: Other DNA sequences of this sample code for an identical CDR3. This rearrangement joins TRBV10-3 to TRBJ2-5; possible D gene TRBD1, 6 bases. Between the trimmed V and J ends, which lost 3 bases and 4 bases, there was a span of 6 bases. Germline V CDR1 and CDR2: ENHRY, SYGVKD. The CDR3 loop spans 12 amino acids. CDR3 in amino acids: CAISEGGETQYF. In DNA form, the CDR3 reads TGTGCCATCAGTGAAGGGGGAGAGACCCAGTACTTC.

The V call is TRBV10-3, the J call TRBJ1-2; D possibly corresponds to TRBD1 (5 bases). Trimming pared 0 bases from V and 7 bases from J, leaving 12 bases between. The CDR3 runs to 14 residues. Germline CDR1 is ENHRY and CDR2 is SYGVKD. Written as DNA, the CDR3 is TGTGCCATCAGTGAGTCGGGGCAGGGAGGTGGCTACACCTTC. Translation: CAISESGQGGGYTF.

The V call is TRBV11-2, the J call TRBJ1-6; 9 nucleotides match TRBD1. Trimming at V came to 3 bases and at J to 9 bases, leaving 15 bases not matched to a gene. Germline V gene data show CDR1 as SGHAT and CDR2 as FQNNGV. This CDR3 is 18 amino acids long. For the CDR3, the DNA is TGTGCCAGCAGCTTCACGACCGGGACAGGGTTTTCCATTTCACCCCTCCACTTT. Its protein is CASSFTTGTGFSISPLHF. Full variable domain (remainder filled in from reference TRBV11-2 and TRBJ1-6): EAGVAQSPRYKIIEKRQSVAFWCNPISGHATLYWYQQILGQGPKLLIQFQNNGVVDDSQLPKDRFSAERLKGVDSTLKIQPAKLEDSAVYLCASSFTTGTGFSISPLHFGNGTRLTVT.

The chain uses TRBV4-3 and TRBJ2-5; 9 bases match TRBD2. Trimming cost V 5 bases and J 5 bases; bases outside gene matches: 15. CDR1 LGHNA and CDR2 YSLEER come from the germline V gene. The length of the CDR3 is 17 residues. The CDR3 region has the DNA TGCGCCAGCAGCGCGTCAATCAATAGCGGGGGAGGGGAGACCCAGTACTTC. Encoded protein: CASSASINSGGGETQYF.